This TCR beta chain was documented in a study of shared clonotypes between healthy human individuals (dated by TCRdb to about 2020). Study-wide context: The cohort included a few men and a couple of women between 18 and 49 years of age. The study deeply sequenced blood TCR repertoires of five healthy adults to estimate repertoire size and the extent of clonotype sharing between individuals. Leukapheresis yielded between about 0.94 and 8.9 billion PBMCs per donor. For each donor, CD4 naive and CD4 memory were each run on three plates, CD8 naive on two plates, and CD8 memory on one plate. To increase sequencing depth and limit assay-specific biases, TCR repertoire library preparation and sequencing were carried out by different laboratories using diverse techniques. General study outcomes and caveats: Sampling was restricted to blood, and TCR repertoires in tissues likely differ from the TCR repertoires found in blood. Rarefaction of sorted-subset datasets indicated incomplete sequencing despite the large sequencing depth. Naive subsets generally had larger estimated clonotype richness than memory subsets. Compared with non-shared clonotypes, the clonotypes found in all four sorted-subset donors had higher generation probabilities. Sharing across a few donors was observed for about 5% of naive CD4, under 4% of naive CD8, 2% to 2.5% of memory CD4, and roughly 0.4% of memory CD8 clonotypes. Because the study included a small number of donors, the genetic and exposure-history diversity represented was limited. Pairwise subsampling led to the expectation that sequencing depth would affect the degree of clonotype sharing among donors.

Of note for this clone: The specificity of this receptor is unknown. No much larger clonotype is one base removed from it; base qualities were not supplied.

The donors were healthy, HIV-negative adults who had no recently reported acute infections or vaccinations. Only Caucasian adults living in Nashville, Tennessee, USA were represented among the donors. CD4+ T cells were enriched by magnetic negative selection; naive cells were then positively selected on CD45RA, and the negative fraction formed the memory subset. Blood was collected by leukapheresis, and PBMCs were isolated by Ficoll-Histopaque density gradient centrifugation and then cryopreserved in liquid nitrogen vapor phase. Analytical flow cytometry was used to check the purity and quantity of every magnetically sorted T cell population. Genomic DNA was isolated from each sorted fraction and quantified by UV absorbance on a Nanodrop 2000c. Using the deep immunoSEQ assay, TCR CDR3 regions were amplified from genomic DNA by multiplex PCR. For each cell subset, the extracted genomic DNA was distributed evenly across all wells of several immunoSEQ 96-well plates, and each plate served as one replicate. For sorted subsets, about 200 ng genomic DNA, equal to 30,000 or so T cell genomes, was loaded into each replicate PCR. The purified libraries were quantified using a Qubit 3.0 fluorometer, sized with a Bioanalyzer 2100, and then quantified again using the KAPA Library Quantification kit. Every immunoSEQ 96-well plate was sequenced on a separate single-read 150-cycle Illumina NextSeq 550 flow cell. In the source study's methods: Because only junctional sequences without quality scores were contained in the immunoSEQ output, filtering matching that applied to full-length reads could not be performed. Sequences were annotated with PyIR, a Python wrapper for IgBLAST v1.9, and V/J genes and CDR3 were assigned using IMGT germline references. Reads were filtered out if the reads had weak V/J assignments (E-value above 1e-6), no CDR3, stop codons, out-of-frame junctions, or ambiguous translated residues. V3J clonotypes were defined as sequences sharing the same inferred V gene, J gene, and CDR3 amino acid sequence. Percentage overlap between repertoires was computed as shared unique clonotypes divided by the size of the smaller repertoire. Richness of each repertoire was evaluated using RTK rarefaction, the Chao1 estimator, and Recon v2.1 estimates of unobserved clonotypes. For all TCRbeta clonotypes obtained by the gDNA method from a handful of donors, generation probabilities were computed with OLGA. This immuneACCESS table, as held by TCRdb, lists in-frame sequences with V and J called but not all clones. Of the missing ones, under half trace to an unresolved V gene in checked studies; the others have no known cause. V, J and clone size are taken as reported in that table, and D and trimming were inferred from the DNA itself. The sample includes 2 million to 2.5 million clones, with about 92% observed a single time. About 0.39% of the sample is taken by the ten largest.

The source material was naive CD4+ T cells from PBMCs. The cell subset or site label here, explained by the study, means: CD45RA+ positively selected. The TCR was taken from a man between 18 and 35 years old in good health. Some clones in this sample may be carry-over from other donors' samples.

The CDR3 sequence is CASNPRDGGNQPQHF. Here is the DNA: TGTGCCAGCAACCCCCGGGACGGGGGGAATCAGCCCCAGCATTTT. Recombination connected TRBV6-6 to TRBJ1-5, and possibly TRBD1, on 5 matching bases. The CDR3 covers 15 residues, taking in both the cysteine and the phenylalanine. The read is trimmed to its CDR3 DNA, 45 bases read in frame from base 1. The germline V gene (reference sequence) specifies MNHNY as CDR1 and SVGAGI as CDR2. V gives up 7 bases and J gives up 4 bases, and the segment between their germline ends measures 17 bases.